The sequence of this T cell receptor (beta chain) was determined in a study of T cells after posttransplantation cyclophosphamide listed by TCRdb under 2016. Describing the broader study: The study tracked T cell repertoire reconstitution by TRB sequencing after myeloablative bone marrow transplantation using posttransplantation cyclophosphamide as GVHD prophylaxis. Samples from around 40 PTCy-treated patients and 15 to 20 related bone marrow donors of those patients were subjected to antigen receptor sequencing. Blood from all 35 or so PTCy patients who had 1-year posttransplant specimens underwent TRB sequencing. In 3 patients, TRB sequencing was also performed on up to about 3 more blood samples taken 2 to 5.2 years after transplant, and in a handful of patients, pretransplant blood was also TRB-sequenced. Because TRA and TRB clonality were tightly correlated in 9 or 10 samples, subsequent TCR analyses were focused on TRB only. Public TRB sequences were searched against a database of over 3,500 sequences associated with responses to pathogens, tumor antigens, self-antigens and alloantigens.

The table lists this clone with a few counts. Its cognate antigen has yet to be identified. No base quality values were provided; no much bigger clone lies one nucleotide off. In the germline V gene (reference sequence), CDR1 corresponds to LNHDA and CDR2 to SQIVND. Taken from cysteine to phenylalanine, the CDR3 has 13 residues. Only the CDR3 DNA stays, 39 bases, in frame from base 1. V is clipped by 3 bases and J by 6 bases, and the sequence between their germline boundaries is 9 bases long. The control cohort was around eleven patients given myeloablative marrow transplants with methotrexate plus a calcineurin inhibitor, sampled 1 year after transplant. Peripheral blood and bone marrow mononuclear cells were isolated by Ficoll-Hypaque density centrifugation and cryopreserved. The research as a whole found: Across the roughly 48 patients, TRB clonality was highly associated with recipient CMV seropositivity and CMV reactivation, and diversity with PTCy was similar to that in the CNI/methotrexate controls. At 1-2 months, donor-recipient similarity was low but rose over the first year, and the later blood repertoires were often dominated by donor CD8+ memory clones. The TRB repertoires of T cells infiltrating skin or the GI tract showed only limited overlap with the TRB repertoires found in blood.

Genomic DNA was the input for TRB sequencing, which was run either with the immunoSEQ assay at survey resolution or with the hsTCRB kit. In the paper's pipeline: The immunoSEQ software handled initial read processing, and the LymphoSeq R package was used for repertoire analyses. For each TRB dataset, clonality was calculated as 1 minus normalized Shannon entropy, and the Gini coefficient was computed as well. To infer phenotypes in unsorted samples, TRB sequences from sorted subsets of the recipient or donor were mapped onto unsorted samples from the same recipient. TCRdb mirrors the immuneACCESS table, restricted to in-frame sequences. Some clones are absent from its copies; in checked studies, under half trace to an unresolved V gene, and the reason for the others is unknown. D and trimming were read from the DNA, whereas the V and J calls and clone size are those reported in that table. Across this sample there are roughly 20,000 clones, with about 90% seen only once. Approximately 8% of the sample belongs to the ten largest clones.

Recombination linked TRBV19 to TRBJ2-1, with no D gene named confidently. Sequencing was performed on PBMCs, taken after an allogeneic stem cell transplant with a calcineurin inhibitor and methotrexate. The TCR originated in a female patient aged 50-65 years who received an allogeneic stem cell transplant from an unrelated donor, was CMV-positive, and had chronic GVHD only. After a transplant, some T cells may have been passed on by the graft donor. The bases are TGTGCCAGTAGTATCTCCCCCTCCAATGAGCAGTTCTTC. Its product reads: CASSISPSNEQFF.